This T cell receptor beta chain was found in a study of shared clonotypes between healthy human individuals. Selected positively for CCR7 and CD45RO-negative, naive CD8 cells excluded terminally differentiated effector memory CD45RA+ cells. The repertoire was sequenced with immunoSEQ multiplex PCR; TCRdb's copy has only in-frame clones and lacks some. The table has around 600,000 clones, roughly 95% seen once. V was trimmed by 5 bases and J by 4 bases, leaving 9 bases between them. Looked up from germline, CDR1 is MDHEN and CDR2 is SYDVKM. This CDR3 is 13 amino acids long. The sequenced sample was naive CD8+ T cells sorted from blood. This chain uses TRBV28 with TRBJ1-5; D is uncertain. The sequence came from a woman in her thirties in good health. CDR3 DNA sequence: TGTGCCAGCAGTGGGGTCAATAATCAGCCCCAGCATTTT. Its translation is CASSGVNNQPQHF.